The 17 T cell receptor beta chains given below trace back to one sample, sequenced in a study of T cells in Graves' hyperthyroidism and ophthalmopathy. TCR beta CDR3 sequences were amplified from RNA transcripts. First-round RT-PCR targeting the TCR CDR3 was performed with the HTBI primer set. TCRdb ran MiXCR on the multiplex PCR reads and lists one entry per CDR3 protein. Of approximately 590,000 distinct CDR3 sequences in the sample, approximately 14% were seen once. The specimen sequenced was blood. The source is a woman under 40 with Graves' hyperthyroidism.

This clonotype was seen repeatedly, ten times or more. The gene calls are TRBV5-6 and TRBJ1-6; 10 bases fit TRBD1. The CDR3 runs to 14 residues. The germline V gene has CDR1 SGHDT and CDR2 YYEEEE. The ends lost 7 bases at V and 9 bases at J; junction bases unmatched: 7. The CDR3 region is CASRQTGGGSPLHF. The CDR3, as DNA: TGTGCCAGCCGCCAGACAGGGGGCGGTTCACCCCTCCACTTT.

This sequence joins TRBV27 and TRBJ1-2; D perhaps matches TRBD1 (5 bases). Germline lookup yields CDR1 MNHEY and CDR2 SMNVEV (reference sequence). The CDR3 is 15 residues long. V lost 6 bases to trimming and J lost 2 bases, with 16 bases between them. CDR3 DNA sequence: TGTGCCAGCAGACAGAGAGACAGTCTCAACTATGGCTACACCTTC. Amino acid sequence: CASRQRDSLNYGYTF.

There are many counts of this clonotype. The genes are TRBV6-1 and TRBJ2-3; 10 bases match TRBD1. The germline V gene encodes CDR1 MNHNS and CDR2 SASEGT. There are 18 residues in the CDR3. The junction had 17 bases not matched to a gene; V was cut back by 9 bases and J by 2 bases. Written as DNA, the CDR3 is TGTGCCAGTCCGGGACAGGGGTTGGCGGGAGACCACACAGATACGCAGTATTTT. It codes for CASPGQGLAGDHTDTQYF.

The gene calls are TRBV18 and TRBJ1-5, with a weak D call TRBD1 (6 bases). CDR1 is KGHSH, CDR2 LQKENI, per germline. The CDR3 runs 13 residues. V lost 4 bases, J lost 11 bases, and 15 bases lay in between. CDR3: CASSLSGEGAQHF. CDR3 DNA sequence: TGTGCCAGCTCACTATCAGGGGAAGGAGCCCAGCATTTT. Based on the CDR3 plus reference TRBV18 and TRBJ1-5, the full variable domain is NAGVMQNPRHLVRRRGQEARLRCSPMKGHSHVYWYRQLPEEGLKFMVYLQKENIIDESGMPKERFSAEFPKEGPSILRIQQVVRGDSAAYFCASSLSGEGAQHFGDGTRLSIL.

The J gene is TRBJ1-2, the V gene TRBV6-5, with D possibly matching TRBD1 (5 bases). This CDR3 is 16 amino acids long. The germline gives CDR1 MNHEY, CDR2 SVGAGI. V was cut by 0 bases and J by 0 bases, with 11 bases left in between. The CDR3 DNA reads as TGTGCCAGCAGTTACTCGACAGAGGCGCCTAACTATGGCTACACCTTC. Amino acids: CASSYSTEAPNYGYTF.

The chain couples TRBV5-5 to TRBJ2-2; TRBD1 might be the D (6 bases). The V gene lost 1 base and the J gene lost 0 bases, with 13 bases spanning the gap. CDR1 is SGHKS, CDR2 YYEKEE, per germline (reference sequence). CDR3 size: 17 residues. The CDR3 spells CASSLSRGNANTGELFF. CDR3 DNA sequence: TGTGCCAGCAGCTTGAGCAGGGGTAACGCGAACACCGGGGAGCTGTTTTTT.

This clonotype was counted at least ten times. The V gene is TRBV5-1, the J gene TRBJ2-1, with 7 bases fitting TRBD2. Germline trimming cut 3 bases from V and 4 bases from J; bases unmatched to any gene: 7. CDR1 and CDR2 from the germline V gene are SGHRS and YFSETQ. CDR3 length equals 15 residues. Here the CDR3 DNA reads TGCGCCAGCAGCTCAGCCGGGACTAATTACAATGAGCAGTTCTTC. Encoded protein: CASSSAGTNYNEQFF.

This clonotype was seen many times. This chain joins TRBV9 and TRBJ2-1; no clear D gene. V lost 0 bases and J lost 5, with 9 bases in between. The CDR3 consists of 14 residues. CDR1 SGDLS and CDR2 YYNGEE come from the germline V gene. The CDR3 bases are TGTGCCAGCAGCGTAGCCAGTTCTAACAATGAGCAGTTCTTC. It yields the protein CASSVASSNNEQFF.

This clonotype was seen at least ten times. This rearrangement joins TRBV6-1 to TRBJ2-1; D is undetermined. The germline gives CDR1 MNHNS, CDR2 SASEGT. The CDR3 extends over 16 amino acids. V was pared by 1 base and J by 0 bases, with 10 bases between. In nucleotides, the CDR3 is TGTGCCAGCAGTGAAGACGGCAGATTCTCCTACAATGAGCAGTTCTTC. Encoded protein: CASSEDGRFSYNEQFF.

This clonotype was observed a handful of times. The rearrangement links TRBV5-1 to TRBJ2-6, with 15 nucleotides matching TRBD2. Germline V CDR1 and CDR2: SGHRS, YFSETQ. The CDR3 totals 19 residues. V lost 2 bases to trimming and J lost 1 base; unmatched junction nucleotides: 4. The DNA of the CDR3 is TGCGCCAGCAGCTTTGGACTAGCGGGAGGGGAGTCTGGGGCCAACGTCCTGACTTTC. It translates to CASSFGLAGGESGANVLTF.

The sample holds many counts of this clonotype. The chain couples TRBV27 to TRBJ2-7, with D unresolved. The germline gives CDR1 MNHEY, CDR2 SMNVEV (reference sequence). The CDR3 spans 13 residues. V was cut by 6 bases and J by 5 bases, with 14 bases left in between. The CDR3 reads CASSAVRGHEQYF. DNA for the CDR3: TGTGCCAGCAGCGCAGTCAGAGGCCACGAGCAGTACTTC.

This chain joins TRBV7-2 and TRBJ2-5; 12 positions agree with TRBD2. Germline-derived CDR1 and CDR2 are SGHTA and FQGNSA. The V and J ends lost 3 bases and 7 bases, in that order; junction bases with no gene match: 15. The CDR3 consists of 18 residues. CDR3 residues: CASSFILAGGPASTTQYF. Here the CDR3 DNA reads TGTGCCAGCAGCTTCATACTAGCGGGAGGCCCCGCGAGCACGACCCAGTACTTC.

The gene calls are TRBV19 and TRBJ2-3; TRBD1 agrees at 10 bases. The CDR3 covers 16 residues. Germline V gene lookup returns CDR1 LNHDA and CDR2 SQIVND (reference sequence). V shed 10 bases and J 3 bases; nucleotides not matched to a gene: 13. This CDR3 reads CATSIGTGVRTDTQYF. The CDR3 DNA follows: TGTGCCACCAGTATCGGGACAGGGGTGCGAACAGATACGCAGTATTTT.

This clonotype was seen many times. This sequence joins TRBV12-3 or TRBV12-4 and TRBJ2-4, with D perhaps assigned TRBD1 or TRBD2 (6 bases each). The CDR3 consists of 17 residues. Trimming cost V 2 bases and J 0 bases, with 14 bases left between them. The CDR3 loop reads CASSLTPGARAKNIQYF. The CDR3 DNA follows: TGTGCCAGCAGTTTAACTCCGGGGGCGCGAGCCAAAAACATTCAGTACTTC.

This chain connects TRBV6-2 or TRBV6-3 to TRBJ2-4; 7 positions match TRBD1. The CDR3 sequence is 13 residues long. Germline CDR1 and CDR2: MNHEY and SVGEGT. V was pared by 6 bases and J by 9 bases, with 8 bases of the junction left unmatched. The CDR3 DNA reads TGTGCCAGCAGACTAAGACAGGGTCCCATTCAGTACTTC. This codes for CASRLRQGPIQYF.

This clonotype appeared many times. The chain employs TRBV7-8 and TRBJ1-2; D gene unclear. Germline V CDR1 and CDR2: SGHVS, FQNEAQ. V was shortened by 5 bases and J by 2 bases, with 15 bases between the two germline ends. The CDR3 has 15 residues. The CDR3 here is CASSPRRAGNYGYTF. CDR3 in DNA: TGTGCCAGCAGCCCTCGTCGGGCGGGAAACTATGGCTACACCTTC.

This clonotype was seen at least ten times. The chain uses TRBV7-3 and TRBJ2-1, with TRBD1 as a possible D gene (5 bases). The germline V gene encodes CDR1 SGHTA and CDR2 FQGTGA. CDR3 length: 15 amino acids. The V gene lost 6 bases and the J gene lost 2 bases, with 14 bases spanning the gap. The CDR3 DNA reads TGTGCCAGCAGTTCTGACAGAAATCCCTACAATGAGCAGTTCTTC. It translates to CASSSDRNPYNEQFF. Filled out from reference TRBV7-3 and TRBJ2-1, the complete variable domain reads GAGVSQTPSNKVTEKGKYVELRCDPISGHTALYWYRQSLGQGPEFLIYFQGTGAADDSGLPNDRFFAVRPEGSVSTLKIQRTERGDSAVYLCASSSDRNPYNEQFFGPGTRLTVL.